This T cell receptor beta chain is from a study of blood T cell repertoires in COVID-19. The overall study: From the United States, Italy and Spain came samples of acute and convalescent COVID-19. T cells, B-cell-depleted T cells, or PBMCs provided the cDNA or gDNA that served as material.

The CDR3 has 15 amino acids. Looked up from germline, CDR1 is MDHEN and CDR2 is SYDVKM. Trimming removed 7 bases at V and 6 bases at J, with 19 bases between. Those who participated ranged in age from roughly 18 to 90 years and resided in some 24 US areas. Each participant's cohort was designated according to participant-reported clinical history. Measured with immunoSEQ multiplex PCR; TCRdb has only the in-frame clones, and not every one. The data hold around 400,000 clones, with 70% to 90% observed a single time. Sequenced: PBMCs or T cells enriched from blood (not recorded which). The sequence derives from a woman aged 18-30 years who had been exposed to COVID-19. The chain employs TRBV28 and TRBJ1-5, with D tentatively TRBD1 (5 bases). Written as DNA, the CDR3 is TGTGCCAGCACCCCCTGGGGGAGGGGCGGTCAGCCCCAGCATTTT. Translation gives CASTPWGRGGQPQHF. Combining the CDR3 with reference TRBV28 and TRBJ1-5 gives the whole variable domain DVKVTQSSRYLVKRTGEKVFLECVQDMDHENMFWYRQDPGLGLRLIYFSYDVKMKEKGDIPEGYSVSREKKERFSLILESASTNQTSMYLCASTPWGRGGQPQHFGDGTRLSIL.